Each of the 20 T cell receptor beta chains below was sequenced from the same sample in a study of neurological immune-mediated disorders (dated by TCRdb to between 2017 and 2020). To prepare the library, 5' RACE was applied. The instrument given in TCRdb is Illumina HiSeq 2500. Using fastp at Q25 and MiXCR, TCRdb reprocessed the public reads and kept productive beta chains. Each record represents a unique CDR3 protein, reported with the most common genes and DNA among its rows. The sample data list about 50,000 distinct CDR3 sequences, and approximately 10% of these were observed just once. Roughly 20% of the sample lies in the top ten. The sample consisted of PBMCs. These receptors all come from a woman in her forties with HTLV-1-associated myelopathy (HAM/TSP).

This clonotype was found many times. This chain connects TRBV24-1 to TRBJ2-1; D unresolved. With 3 bases removed from V and 13 bases from J, the gap between germline ends came to 9 bases. The CDR3 sequence is 11 residues long. Per germline, CDR1 KGHDR and CDR2 SFDVKD. In nucleotides, the CDR3 is TGTGCCACCAGTGATCTTGGCCACCAGTTCTTC. It codes for CATSDLGHQFF.

The sample holds many counts of this clonotype. The V gene is TRBV5-1, the J gene TRBJ2-7; TRBD2 agrees at 9 bases. Germline CDR1 reads SGHRS; CDR2 reads YFSETQ. V shed 4 bases, J shed 5 bases, and the junction held 4 bases outside the gene matches. The CDR3 consists of 13 residues. CDR3 sequence reads: CASSEPSGDEQYF. CDR3 nucleotide sequence: TGCGCCAGCAGCGAGCCTAGCGGGGACGAGCAGTACTTC.

This clonotype appeared many times. V and J are TRBV5-1 and TRBJ2-5; D is perhaps TRBD1 (6 bases). The CDR3 is 16 amino acids. V lost 4 bases, J lost 7 bases, and 23 bases lay in between. The V gene's germline CDR1 is SGHRS and CDR2 YFSETQ. CDR3 loop: CASSQDSPLGFGTQYF. In DNA, the CDR3 is TGCGCCAGCAGCCAGGACAGTCCACTCGGTTTTGGGACCCAGTACTTC. Combining the CDR3 with reference TRBV5-1 and TRBJ2-5 gives the whole variable domain KAGVTQTPRYLIKTRGQQVTLSCSPISGHRSVSWYQQTPGQGLQFLFEYFSETQRNKGNFPGRFSGRQFSNSRSEMNVSTLELGDSALYLCASSQDSPLGFGTQYFGPGTRLLVL.

This clonotype was picked up many times. J is TRBJ2-3 and V is TRBV2, with D unclear. This CDR3 spans 11 amino acids. Germline assignment: CDR1 SNHLY and CDR2 FYNNEI. The V end was cut by 7 bases, the J end by 6 bases, with 8 bases between. CDR3 sequence: CASNRADTQYF. CDR3 nucleotide sequence: TGTGCCAGCAATCGGGCGGATACGCAGTATTTT.

The sample holds many counts of this clonotype. V is TRBV5-1 and J is TRBJ2-7, with a tentative D call TRBD1 (6 bases). The CDR3 has 16 residues. V gave up 2 bases and J gave up 2 bases, with 17 bases separating them. The germline CDR1 and CDR2 sequences are SGHRS and YFSETQ. This CDR3 is CASSFLTGTKTYEQYF. In DNA, the CDR3 is TGCGCCAGCAGCTTCCTAACCGGGACAAAGACCTACGAGCAGTACTTC.

This clonotype appeared many times. This chain uses TRBV9 with TRBJ2-7, with unresolved D. The length of the CDR3 is 13 residues. Germline V gene sequence: CDR1 SGDLS, CDR2 YYNGEE. V lost 3 bases to trimming and J lost 6 bases, with 13 bases between them. Written as DNA, the CDR3 is TGTGCCAGCAGCGACGAAAGAGTGGGCGAGCAGTACTTC. Protein product: CASSDERVGEQYF.

This clonotype was observed many times. The rearrangement joins TRBV5-1 to TRBJ1-1; D uncertain. Trimming shortened V by 2 bases and J by 3 bases, and 5 bases separated the two germline ends. Germline CDR1 reads SGHRS; CDR2 reads YFSETQ. The CDR3 covers 12 residues. The CDR3 reads CASSFGYTEAFF. CDR3 in DNA: TGCGCCAGCAGCTTTGGGTACACTGAAGCTTTCTTT.

This clonotype has a count of ten or more. Here the CDR3 DNA reads TGCGCCAGCAGCTTTCGACCCGGAGGGACCTACAATGAGCAGTTCTTC. This gives the protein CASSFRPGGTYNEQFF. The V gene is TRBV5-1, the J gene TRBJ2-1; TRBD2 might be the D (6 bases). Germline values: CDR1 SGHRS, CDR2 YFSETQ. The CDR3 contains 16 residues. The V end lost 2 bases, the J end lost 2 bases, and 14 bases lay between the germline ends.

There are many counts of this clonotype. The chain combines TRBV7-7 with TRBJ2-2; 8 positions agree with TRBD2. Germline V gene data show CDR1 as SSHAT and CDR2 as FNYEAQ (reference sequence). This CDR3 contains 12 residues. The V segment lost 8 bases and the J segment 7 bases; nucleotides outside the gene matches: 3. CDR3 residues: CASRGGGGELFF. CDR3 nucleotides: TGTGCCAGCCGGGGGGGCGGCGGGGAGCTGTTTTTT.

This clonotype was seen many times. The genes are TRBV20-1 and TRBJ2-3, with 9 bases aligning to TRBD2. After removal of 6 bases from V and 3 bases from J, the junction contained 10 bases not matched to a gene. The CDR3 loop spans 15 amino acids. The germline V gene encodes CDR1 DFQATT and CDR2 SNEGSKA (reference sequence). The CDR3 nucleotides are TGCAGTGCGAGTTACGGGACTAGCCGGACAGATACGCAGTATTTT. It codes for CSASYGTSRTDTQYF.

At least ten counts were recorded for this clonotype. CDR3 protein: CASSDPGGTDTQYF. CDR3 sequence (DNA): TGTGCCAGCAGTGATCCCGGGGGCACAGATACGCAGTATTTT. The chain joins TRBV25-1 to TRBJ2-3; D may be TRBD2 (5 bases). V dropped 3 bases and J dropped 1 base, with 8 bases sitting between them. The germline CDR1 and CDR2 sequences are MGHDK and SYGVNS. The CDR3 sequence is 14 residues long.

This clonotype was detected ten times or more. This chain joins TRBV5-6 and TRBJ1-4, with unresolved D. Deletions cut 3 bases from V and 8 bases from J, with 8 bases between. Germline V gene data show CDR1 as SGHDT and CDR2 as YYEEEE. The CDR3 is 12 residues long. Here the CDR3 reads CASSYRGEKLFF. The DNA for the CDR3 is TGTGCCAGCAGCTACAGAGGGGAAAAACTGTTTTTT.

This clonotype was seen repeatedly, ten times or more. The genes are TRBV5-1 and TRBJ2-3; 8 nucleotides line up with TRBD1. The V segment lost 4 bases and the J segment 0 bases; nucleotides outside the gene matches: 1. There are 14 residues in the CDR3. Germline CDR1 and CDR2: SGHRS and YFSETQ. CDR3 DNA sequence: TGCGCCAGCAGCGGACAGGGCAGCACAGATACGCAGTATTTT. It specifies CASSGQGSTDTQYF. Variable domain in full (rest from reference TRBV5-1 and TRBJ2-3): KAGVTQTPRYLIKTRGQQVTLSCSPISGHRSVSWYQQTPGQGLQFLFEYFSETQRNKGNFPGRFSGRQFSNSRSEMNVSTLELGDSALYLCASSGQGSTDTQYFGPGTRLTVL.

This clonotype was observed many times. The chain carries TRBV7-2 and TRBJ2-3, with TRBD2 matching 8 bases. Per germline, CDR1 SGHTA and CDR2 FQGNSA. The CDR3 covers 15 residues. The V and J ends lost 5 bases and 6 bases, in that order; junction bases with no gene match: 10. CDR3 sequence reads: CASSPSRGAGDTQYF. The CDR3 coding sequence is TGTGCCAGCAGCCCCTCGCGGGGGGCCGGGGATACGCAGTATTTT.

In this sample, this clonotype turned up many times. This rearrangement joins TRBV5-1 to TRBJ2-5; 7 positions match TRBD1. This CDR3 contains 16 residues. Germline V gene lookup returns CDR1 SGHRS and CDR2 YFSETQ. Germline trimming cut 2 bases from V and 0 bases from J; bases unmatched to any gene: 7. The CDR3 DNA reads TGCGCCAGCAGCTTCAGACAGGGACCGTACCAAGAGACCCAGTACTTC. This sequence encodes CASSFRQGPYQETQYF.

This clonotype was detected many times. This rearrangement joins TRBV5-6 to TRBJ2-1, with D tentatively TRBD1 (6 bases). V gave up 2 bases and J gave up 4 bases, with 13 bases separating them. Germline V gene lookup returns CDR1 SGHDT and CDR2 YYEEEE. The CDR3 is made up of 15 amino acids. CDR3: CASSLGTPNYNEQFF. For the CDR3, the DNA is TGTGCCAGCAGCTTAGGGACACCCAATTACAATGAGCAGTTCTTC. Using reference TRBV5-6 and TRBJ2-1 for the parts outside the CDR3, the full variable domain is DAGVTQSPTHLIKTRGQQVTLRCSPKSGHDTVSWYQQALGQGPQFIFQYYEEEERQRGNFPDRFSGHQFPNYSSELNVNALLLGDSALYLCASSLGTPNYNEQFFGPGTRLTVL.

This clonotype was seen repeatedly, ten times or more. The V and J genes are TRBV9 and TRBJ2-1, with 9 bases that match TRBD1. CDR1 and CDR2 (germline): SGDLS, YYNGEE. The J segment lost 7 bases and the V segment lost 0 bases, leaving 11 bases of the junction unmatched. This CDR3 region has 17 residues. The CDR3 nucleotides are TGTGCCAGCAGCGTAGTGCCCCCCGGGACAGGGCCGAATGAGCAGTTCTTC. Amino acids: CASSVVPPGTGPNEQFF.

This clonotype was observed many times. The chain combines TRBV12-3 or TRBV12-4 with TRBJ2-2, with TRBD2 matching over 11 bases. This CDR3 region has 21 residues. J lost 1 base, V lost 3 bases, and 16 bases had no gene match. In nucleotides, the CDR3 is TGTGCCAGCAGTTTCTTGAACCACTTTCTTGGACTAGCGGGGAACACCGGGGAGCTGTTTTTT. This translates into CASSFLNHFLGLAGNTGELFF.

This chain links TRBV2 with TRBJ2-1; D unclear. Per germline, CDR1 SNHLY and CDR2 FYNNEI. Trimming removed 6 bases from V and 7 bases from J, with 4 bases in between. The CDR3 runs to 10 residues. The CDR3 spells CASRGNEQFF. Here the CDR3 DNA reads TGTGCCAGCAGAGGGAATGAGCAGTTCTTC.

Many counts were recorded for this clonotype. The chain has TRBV6-6 and TRBJ1-4; unclear D gene. V was trimmed by 4 bases and J by 5 bases, leaving 14 bases between them. Germline-derived CDR1 and CDR2 are MNHNY and SVGAGI (reference sequence). The CDR3 covers 15 residues. The CDR3 sequence is CASSLYDLPNEKLFF. For the CDR3, the DNA is TGTGCCAGCAGTTTATACGACCTTCCGAATGAAAAACTGTTTTTT.